Presented here are 10 T cell receptor beta chains from one specimen sequenced in a study of Ad26.COV2.S vaccination and SARS-CoV-2 variants. Generated by immunoSEQ multiplex PCR, the TCRdb table keeps only in-frame clones and is missing some. The sample comprises roughly 150,000 clones, 75% to 90% of which are singletons, and 4% to 6% rests with the top ten. The sequencing here drew on peripheral blood, taken after recovery from COVID-19. These receptors all come from a human donor who had recovered from COVID-19.

J is TRBJ1-5 and V is TRBV6-5; a possible D gene is TRBD1 (5 bases). Germline CDR1 is MNHEY and CDR2 is SVGAGI. V gave up 5 bases and J gave up 3 bases, with 14 bases separating them. The CDR3 is 15 amino acids. The CDR3 coding sequence is TGTGCCAGCAGTCCCACCGGCAGGGACAATCAGCCCCAGCATTTT. Its translation is CASSPTGRDNQPQHF.

Written as DNA, the CDR3 is TGTGCCAGCAGTGAACAGAAGAATGGCTACACCTTC. This encodes CASSEQKNGYTF. This sequence joins TRBV2 and TRBJ1-2, with D uncertain. The CDR3 is 12 amino acids. V lost 2 bases and J 6 bases, leaving 7 bases between the germline ends. Germline V lookup: CDR1 SNHLY, CDR2 FYNNEI.

The chain employs TRBV10-3 and TRBJ1-1; D is undetermined. CDR1 and CDR2 (germline): ENHRY, SYGVKD. Trimming took off 0 bases at V and 3 bases at J, with 8 bases between the two ends. The CDR3 runs 14 residues. CDR3 in amino acids: CAISESGSHTEAFF. In nucleotides, the CDR3 is TGTGCCATCAGTGAGTCAGGGTCACACACTGAAGCTTTCTTT.

The V and J genes are TRBV4-1 and TRBJ2-3; TRBD2 matches 7 bases. Trimming removed 2 bases from V and 2 bases from J; junction bases left unmatched: 4. The CDR3 consists of 15 residues. The germline V gene has CDR1 MGHRA and CDR2 YSYEKL. CDR3 coding DNA: TGCGCCAGCAGCCAAAGGGACTACCTCACAGATACGCAGTATTTT. This encodes CASSQRDYLTDTQYF.

The chain links TRBV5-6 to TRBJ2-7, with a tentative D call TRBD1 (6 bases). The V and J ends lost 2 bases and 4 bases respectively, with 13 bases between them. From germline, CDR1 is SGHDT and CDR2 YYEEEE. The CDR3 has 14 amino acids. CDR3 nucleotides: TGTGCCAGCAGCTTAGGGGGAGAGCGGTACGAGCAGTACTTC. Translating it yields CASSLGGERYEQYF.

This chain uses TRBV12-3 or TRBV12-4 with TRBJ1-2; no reliable D call. This CDR3 has 13 residues. Trimming removed 2 bases from V and 3 bases from J, with 7 bases in between. CDR3 in amino acids: CASSLTDYYGYTF. CDR3 coding DNA: TGTGCCAGCAGTTTAACGGATTACTATGGCTACACCTTC.

CDR3 DNA: TGTGCCACAACGACAGGGAACAACTATGGCTACACCTTC. Translated: CATTTGNNYGYTF. The chain combines TRBV15 with TRBJ1-2, with TRBD1 identical over 7 bases. Germline V CDR1 and CDR2: LNHNV, YYDKDF (reference sequence). The length of the CDR3 is 13 residues. V shed 9 bases, J shed 2 bases, and the junction held 6 bases outside the gene matches.

The chain is built from TRBV11-2 and TRBJ1-3, with D unresolved. Trimming removed 4 bases from V and 2 bases from J, with 15 bases in between. CDR1 and CDR2 (germline): SGHAT, FQNNGV. This CDR3 region has 16 residues. In DNA, the CDR3 is TGTGCCAGCAGCTCCGGACTCCTTCTTGCTGGAAACACCATATATTTT. Its protein is CASSSGLLLAGNTIYF.

The CDR3 region has the DNA TGTGCCAGCAGTACCTCCGGGACAGACTATAATTCACCCCTCCACTTT. Its protein product is CASSTSGTDYNSPLHF. The genes are TRBV28 and TRBJ1-6; 7 bases map to TRBD1. Trimming removed 5 bases from V and 3 bases from J; junction bases left unmatched: 7. The CDR3 has 16 residues. CDR1 and CDR2 (germline): MDHEN, SYDVKM.

In its sample, this clone was seen a few times. This chain joins TRBV7-8 and TRBJ1-1, with 8 bases lining up with TRBD1. Looked up from germline, CDR1 is SGHVS and CDR2 is FQNEAQ. The J segment lost 4 bases and the V segment lost 5 bases, leaving 12 bases of the junction unmatched. This CDR3 contains 16 residues. The CDR3 coding sequence is TGTGCCAGCAGCCCGTCCAGGGGGCTGGGGAGCACTGAAGCTTTCTTT. Protein: CASSPSRGLGSTEAFF.